Each of the 11 T cell receptor beta chains below was sequenced from the same sample in a study of T-cell memory formation after mild COVID-19. Each CDR3 protein gets one entry after TCRdb re-called the 5' RACE reads with MiXCR. The sample contains 280,000 or so distinct CDR3 sequences, roughly 8.2% of which appear only once. The source material was PBMCs or a T cell subset sorted from them (not recorded which). The receptors stem from a man aged 18 to 30 who had mild COVID-19 (a few samples of this study predate the infection). Cell type and time point are not known.

The chain combines TRBV10-3 with TRBJ2-3, with D unresolved. Germline V CDR1 and CDR2: ENHRY, SYGVKD. CDR3 size: 14 residues. V lost 0 bases and J 4 bases, leaving 8 bases between the germline ends. CDR3 in DNA: TGTGCCATCAGTGAGTCGATGTGGGCAGATACGCAGTATTTT. This encodes CAISESMWADTQYF.

This chain links TRBV4-3 with TRBJ1-2, with D hard to call. The CDR3 runs to 14 residues. The germline gives CDR1 LGHNA, CDR2 YSLEER. The V and J ends lost 3 bases and 3 bases respectively, with 11 bases between them. In DNA form, the CDR3 reads TGCGCCAGCAGCCATGCTCGACATGACTATGGCTACACCTTC. Amino acids: CASSHARHDYGYTF.

CDR3 loop: CSARDPPGGDSNSPLHF. CDR3 coding DNA: TGCAGTGCTAGAGATCCCCCAGGGGGGGACTCTAATTCACCCCTCCACTTT. The genes are TRBV20-1 and TRBJ1-6; 7 positions agree with TRBD1. V gave up 0 bases and J gave up 6 bases; unmatched junction bases: 11. Germline V gives CDR1 DFQATT, CDR2 SNEGSKA (reference sequence). This CDR3 is built from 17 residues.

This chain joins TRBV7-2 and TRBJ2-5; no firm D call. The V end lost 5 bases, the J end lost 1 base, and 11 bases lay between the germline ends. CDR3 size: 14 residues. The germline V gene encodes CDR1 SGHTA and CDR2 FQGNSA. The CDR3 DNA reads as TGTGCCAGCAGCCATCAAAACAGCCAAGAGACCCAGTACTTC. Translation gives CASSHQNSQETQYF. The whole variable domain, filled in from reference TRBV7-2 and TRBJ2-5, reads GAGVSQSPSNKVTEKGKDVELRCDPISGHTALYWYRQSLGQGLEFLIYFQGNSAPDKSGLPSDRFSAERTGGSVSTLTIQRTQQEDSAVYLCASSHQNSQETQYFGPGTRLLVL.

This clonotype was seen more than once but under ten times. The CDR3 protein is CASSLWGQGATEQFF. The CDR3 nucleotides are TGTGCCAGCAGCTTATGGGGACAGGGGGCGACTGAGCAGTTCTTC. The chain is built from TRBV7-8 and TRBJ2-1, with 12 bases lining up with TRBD1. With V trimmed by 2 bases and J by 9 bases, 5 bases remained unmatched. The CDR3 is 15 amino acids. The germline gives CDR1 SGHVS, CDR2 FQNEAQ.

The chain employs TRBV7-2 and TRBJ2-7; D is perhaps TRBD2 (6 bases). Germline-derived CDR1 and CDR2 are SGHTA and FQGNSA. V was trimmed by 1 base and J by 7 bases, leaving 17 bases between them. CDR3 length: 15 amino acids. The CDR3 sequence is CASSLDTSLAREQYF. The CDR3 DNA is TGTGCCAGCAGCTTAGATACCTCGCTAGCGAGGGAGCAGTACTTC.

This clonotype was counted many times. This chain joins TRBV7-9 and TRBJ2-3; D ambiguous. The CDR3 runs to 13 residues. V was trimmed by 0 bases and J by 6 bases, leaving 7 bases between them. Germline values: CDR1 SEHNR, CDR2 FQNEAQ (reference sequence). CDR3 protein: CASSLAQRDTQYF. The CDR3 DNA reads TGTGCCAGCAGCTTAGCGCAAAGGGATACGCAGTATTTT.

CDR3 amino acids: CASVGGNEQFF. The CDR3 region has the DNA TGTGCCAGCGTGGGGGGGAATGAGCAGTTCTTC. V is TRBV7-9 and J is TRBJ2-1; 7 bases match TRBD2. This CDR3 comprises 11 residues. Germline V CDR1 and CDR2: SEHNR, FQNEAQ (reference sequence). Trimming cost V 8 bases and J 7 bases; bases outside gene matches: 2.

Many counts were recorded for this clonotype. The rearrangement uses TRBV7-9 and TRBJ1-2; the match to TRBD1 covers 9 bases. The V and J ends lost 5 bases and 8 bases, in that order; junction bases with no gene match: 12. CDR1 is SEHNR, CDR2 FQNEAQ, per germline (reference sequence). CDR3 size: 15 residues. CDR3 residues: CASSPRDRANGGYTF. The CDR3 bases are TGTGCCAGCAGCCCCCGGGACAGGGCCAATGGGGGCTACACCTTC.

This clonotype was detected only a few times. The chain is built from TRBV12-3 or TRBV12-4 and TRBJ1-2; no reliable D call. Trimming pared 5 bases from V and 4 bases from J, leaving 11 bases between. The CDR3 totals 13 residues. CDR3 in DNA: TGTGCCAGCAGTCCCATTCTAGGCTATGGCTACACCTTC. Protein product: CASSPILGYGYTF.

This clonotype was seen ten or more times. The chain joins TRBV5-1 to TRBJ1-6; no clear D gene. The CDR3 has 15 residues. Looked up from germline, CDR1 is SGHRS and CDR2 is YFSETQ. V shed 4 bases and J shed 4 bases, with 12 bases lying between them. The CDR3, as DNA: TGCGCCAGCAGCCCTCCGACGGGATATAATTCACCCCTCCACTTT. It yields the protein CASSPPTGYNSPLHF.